The entry that follows covers one T cell receptor beta chain sequence. These data belong to a study of blood T cell repertoires in COVID-19. Across the whole study: PBMCs, B-cell-depleted T cells, or T cells provided the cDNA or gDNA that made up the material.

J gave up 0 bases and V 1 base, and 3 bases lay outside the gene matches. In germline, CDR1 is SNHLY, CDR2 FYNNEI. The CDR3 contains 16 residues. The protocol was immunoSEQ multiplex PCR, while the TCRdb copy is restricted to in-frame clones and leaves out a portion. This sample has 100,000 to 130,000 clones; about 93% occur once, and the top ten carry roughly 1.3%. Material for sequencing was peripheral blood. The sequence was obtained from a woman in her 30s with acute or convalescent COVID-19. The V gene is TRBV2, the J gene TRBJ2-1, with 7 bases matching TRBD1. The CDR3 is CASSEDRGFSYNEQFF. For the CDR3, the DNA is TGTGCCAGCAGTGAAGACAGGGGATTCTCCTACAATGAGCAGTTCTTC.